Sequencing of this T cell receptor beta chain was carried out in a study of Ad26.COV2.S vaccination and SARS-CoV-2 variants. Study context: The donor was enrolled in the Ad26.COV2.S arm of the COV1001 trial. Intramuscular Ad26.COV2.S doses were given once or twice, 56 days apart.

Treatment described: 15 to 20 received Ad26.COV2.S at low or high dose, single or two shots; roughly five received placebo; per-sample allocation not given. It was on day 63 after the first vaccine or placebo injection that samples were taken. Within Boston, the person who donated was an adult of 18-55 years. As its vector, the vaccine had Ad26, which expressed Wuhan-strain SARS-CoV-2 spike. Germline assignment: CDR1 SGHNT and CDR2 YYREEE (reference sequence). The CDR3 totals 14 residues. Trimming removed 3 bases at V and 3 bases at J, with 12 bases between. TCRdb's table, derived via immunoSEQ multiplex PCR, lists solely in-frame clones and lacks some. The repertoire has approximately 360,000 clones, under 90% of them found once; the top ten carry about 8%.

The material was peripheral blood, obtained in a trial of Ad26.COV2.S vaccine versus placebo. The V gene is TRBV5-4, the J gene TRBJ1-1, with D tentatively TRBD1 (5 bases). This receptor was identified in a person aged 18 to 59 who received the Ad26.COV2.S COVID-19 vaccine or a placebo. The CDR3 DNA reads as TGTGCCAGCAGCTCGCAGGGAGGAGACACTGAAGCTTTCTTT. Translating it yields CASSSQGGDTEAFF.